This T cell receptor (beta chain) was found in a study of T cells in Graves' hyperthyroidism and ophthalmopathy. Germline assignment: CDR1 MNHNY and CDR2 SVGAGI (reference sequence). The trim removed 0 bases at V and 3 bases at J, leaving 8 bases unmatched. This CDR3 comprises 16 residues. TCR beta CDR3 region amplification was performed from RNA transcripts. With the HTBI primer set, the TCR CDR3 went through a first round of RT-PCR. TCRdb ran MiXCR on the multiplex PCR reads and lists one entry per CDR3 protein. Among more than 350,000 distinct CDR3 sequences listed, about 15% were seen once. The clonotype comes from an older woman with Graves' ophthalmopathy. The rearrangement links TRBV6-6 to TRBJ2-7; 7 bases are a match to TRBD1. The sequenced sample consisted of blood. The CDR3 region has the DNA TGTGCCAGCAGTTACTCAGGGTCGGGGACAGTCTACGAGCAGTACTTC. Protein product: CASSYSGSGTVYEQYF.